This entry features one T cell receptor (beta chain) sequence. The antigen remains unidentified. Germline lookup yields CDR1 SEHNR and CDR2 FQNEAQ (reference sequence). The CDR3 sequence is 13 residues long. V lost 5 bases, J lost 3 bases, and 10 bases lay in between. The sample originates from a study of response to subunit inactivated influenza vaccine. TCRdb re-called the RT-PCR reads with MiXCR, one entry per CDR3 protein. The sample holds about 610,000 distinct CDR3 sequences, 14% seen once. Points from the study as a whole: Authors suggested few new T cells are recruited by each seasonal influenza vaccination.

The sample in question was PBMCs from blood, obtained approximately 12 days after vaccination. The receptor comes from a man aged 45-60 years who received an inactivated influenza vaccine. The chain couples TRBV7-9 to TRBJ1-1; D uncertain. The CDR3 loop reads CASSIPPYTEAFF. The DNA for the CDR3 is TGTGCCAGCAGCATTCCCCCATACACTGAAGCTTTCTTT.